This is a list of T cell receptor beta chains from one sample in a study of post-analysis software for immune sequencing data. TCRdb called the PCR reads again in MiXCR, with one record for every CDR3 protein. Of roughly 160,000 distinct CDR3 sequences listed, under 40% were seen once; the top ten hold under 30%. The sequences come from blood, collected after autologous hematopoietic stem cell transplantation. The source of these receptors is a girl between 10 and 17 years old with multiple sclerosis. Each CDR3 is given with its conserved first and last residue. A D gene is named only where the DNA matches it firmly. A row's size may be missing; if present it is once, few, many or a size class.

V: TRBV7-6; J: TRBJ2-1; size: .; D: TRBD2; DNA: TGTGCCAGCAGCTTAGAGATGGCGGGAGATCTCAATGAGCAGTTCTTC; CDR3: CASSLEMAGDLNEQFF
V: TRBV7-2; J: TRBJ2-7; size: few; D: .; DNA: TGTGCCAGCAGCTCCCTGGCTAGCTCGGGCTACGAGCAGTACTTC; CDR3: CASSSLASSGYEQYF
V: TRBV4-1; J: TRBJ2-3; size: many; D: .; DNA: TGCGCCAGCAGCCACCCTCGACTAGTTAAGGCTGATACGCAGTATTTT; CDR3: CASSHPRLVKADTQYF
V: TRBV15; J: TRBJ2-2; size: many; D: .; DNA: TGTGCCACCAGCAGAGAAAGGGGCACCGGGGAGCTGTTTTTT; CDR3: CATSRERGTGELFF
V: TRBV5-1; J: TRBJ2-7; size: few; D: TRBD2; DNA: TGCGCCAGCAGCCCCGGACCGGGCCTAGCGGGAGCCTACGAGCAGTACTTC; CDR3: CASSPGPGLAGAYEQYF
V: TRBV2; J: TRBJ2-7; size: few; D: .; DNA: TGTGCCAGCAGTGAGCAGACCCCCTACGAGCAGTACTTC; CDR3: CASSEQTPYEQYF
V: TRBV5-5; J: TRBJ2-7; size: once; D: .; DNA: TGTGCCAGCAGCCCCGGAGACCCGGACCACGAGCAGTACTTC; CDR3: CASSPGDPDHEQYF
V: TRBV7-2; J: TRBJ1-5; size: few; D: .; DNA: TGTGCCAGCAGCTTACTGGGCGGTGGTCAGCCCCAGCATTTT; CDR3: CASSLLGGGQPQHF
V: TRBV10-2; J: TRBJ2-7; size: few; D: TRBD2; DNA: TGCGCCAGCAGTGAGAAGCGGGAGGGCAAGGAGCAGTACTTC; CDR3: CASSEKREGKEQYF
V: TRBV10-3; J: TRBJ2-7; size: .; D: .; DNA: TGTGCCATCAGTGAGTCCGCCGCCGGCGAGCAGTACTTC; CDR3: CAISESAAGEQYF
V: TRBV29-1; J: TRBJ2-7; size: few; D: TRBD2; DNA: TGCAGCGTTGAACAAACCGTGAGACTAGCGGGAGCCGGCGAGCAGTACTTC; CDR3: CSVEQTVRLAGAGEQYF
V: TRBV5-1; J: TRBJ1-2; size: .; D: .; DNA: TGCGCCAGCAGCTTCGAACGGAACTATGGCTACACCTTC; CDR3: CASSFERNYGYTF
V: TRBV3-1; J: TRBJ2-3; size: .; D: .; DNA: TGTGCCAGCAGCCAAGAAGGAACAGGGAAAGATACGCAGTATTTT; CDR3: CASSQEGTGKDTQYF
V: TRBV29-1; J: TRBJ2-7; size: few; D: .; DNA: TGCAGCGTCGTGGGAGGACGGTCAGGGGAGCAGTACTTC; CDR3: CSVVGGRSGEQYF
V: TRBV29-1; J: TRBJ1-1; size: few; D: .; DNA: TGCAGCGTTGACGGGACGGACGAAGGTAGTACTGAAGCTTTCTTT; CDR3: CSVDGTDEGSTEAFF
V: TRBV18; J: TRBJ2-1; size: few; D: TRBD1; DNA: TGTGCCAGCTCACCAGGACAGGGGCGATACAATGAGCAGTTCTTC; CDR3: CASSPGQGRYNEQFF
V: TRBV19; J: TRBJ1-5; size: few; D: .; DNA: TGTGCCAGTAGTGTGCTGGGCGGAACCAATCAGCCCCAGCATTTT; CDR3: CASSVLGGTNQPQHF
V: TRBV7-2; J: TRBJ1-1; size: .; D: TRBD1; DNA: TGTGCCAGCAGCGTCAGCAGGGGGGGCACTGAAGCTTTCTTT; CDR3: CASSVSRGGTEAFF